A single T cell receptor beta chain is shown here with its context. These data come from a study of T cell changes during pregnancy in multiple sclerosis. The table came from immunoSEQ multiplex PCR; TCRdb's copy has only in-frame clones and leaves some out. The data show 52,000 or so clones, about 87% seen once. CDR1 and CDR2 from the germline V gene are SGHNT and YYREEE (reference sequence). The CDR3 sequence is 18 residues long. The V segment lost 4 bases and the J segment 0 bases; nucleotides outside the gene matches: 9. This specimen consisted of CD4+ T cells from peripheral blood mononuclear cells, obtained in the first trimester of pregnancy. The rearrangement joins TRBV5-4 to TRBJ2-7, with TRBD2 identical over 14 bases. The clonotype was recovered from a female donor with multiple sclerosis, enrolled in a pregnancy study. The CDR3 nucleotides are TGTGCCAGCAGCCCAGGACTAGCGGGGGGCCAACCCTCCTACGAGCAGTACTTC. This translates into CASSPGLAGGQPSYEQYF.